Listed here are 31 T cell receptor beta chains from one sample, sequenced in a study of CD8+ T cells in alopecia areata. Noted treatment: oral pan-JAK inhibitor, 5-10 mg twice daily. Extracted RNA was reverse transcribed into cDNA, the sequencing template. Only in-frame clones appear in the TCRdb table, and some are missing; sequencing was by immunoSEQ multiplex PCR. The table shows some 200,000 clones, with over 45% occurring only once. Sequenced here: CD4+ T cells sorted from blood, sampled at week 24, from a patient treated with tofacitinib. The receptors stem from a human donor with alopecia areata.

J is TRBJ2-1 and V is TRBV29-1; D call uncertain. Germline V lookup: CDR1 SQVTM, CDR2 ANQGSEA. This CDR3 spans 11 amino acids. V lost 3 bases, J lost 4 bases, and 4 bases lay in between. The CDR3 here is CSVDRYNEQFF. The CDR3 region has the DNA TGCAGCGTTGACCGGTACAATGAGCAGTTCTTC.

This clone was seen a few times. This chain connects TRBV30 to TRBJ1-5; possibly TRBD1 for D (6 bases). V lost 5 bases and J lost 4, with 12 bases in between. Germline loops: CDR1 GTSNPN, CDR2 SVGIG (reference sequence). This CDR3 region has 13 residues. This chain's CDR3 is CAWQGTPNQPQHF. CDR3 DNA sequence: TGTGCCTGGCAAGGGACACCGAATCAGCCCCAGCATTTT.

The V and J genes are TRBV7-2 and TRBJ2-7, with 8 bases fitting TRBD1. V shed 3 bases, J shed 2 bases, and the junction held 6 bases outside the gene matches. Germline CDR1 and CDR2: SGHTA and FQGNSA. CDR3 length equals 15 residues. This chain's CDR3 is CASSFDRGETYEQYF. In DNA form, the CDR3 reads TGTGCCAGCAGCTTTGACAGGGGAGAGACCTACGAGCAGTACTTC.

The gene calls are TRBV5-1 and TRBJ2-7, with 10 bases aligning to TRBD2. The CDR3 length is 16 residues. Germline V gene lookup returns CDR1 SGHRS and CDR2 YFSETQ. Trimming took 0 bases from V and 1 from J; bases not matched to a gene: 4. The CDR3 sequence is CASSLGPSGGSYEQYF. CDR3 nucleotide sequence: TGCGCCAGCAGCTTGGGTCCTAGCGGGGGATCCTACGAGCAGTACTTC.

The CDR3 DNA follows: TGCGCCAGCAGCCCCCGACAGACTGTTAGGAACTATGGCTACACCTTC. This encodes CASSPRQTVRNYGYTF. The V gene is TRBV4-3, the J gene TRBJ1-2; D may be TRBD1 (5 bases). From germline, CDR1 is LGHNA and CDR2 YSLEER. The CDR3 loop spans 16 amino acids. Trimming left V 4 bases short and J 2 bases short, with 17 bases between.

The J gene is TRBJ2-1, the V gene TRBV6-5; D gene unclear. The germline gives CDR1 MNHEY, CDR2 SVGAGI. The CDR3 covers 13 residues. V lost 6 bases and J lost 0, with 6 bases in between. CDR3 DNA: TGTGCCAGCAGATTCAGCTCCTACAATGAGCAGTTCTTC. It codes for CASRFSSYNEQFF.

The chain joins TRBV30 to TRBJ2-5; the D call may be TRBD1 or TRBD2 (5 bases each). The CDR3 runs 15 residues. Germline loops: CDR1 GTSNPN, CDR2 SVGIG (reference sequence). V was pared by 0 bases and J by 2 bases, with 13 bases between. The CDR3 DNA reads as TGTGCCTGGAGTGTAATGGGGGACCAACAAGAGACCCAGTACTTC. Translated: CAWSVMGDQQETQYF.

This clone has more than one count but fewer than ten. The genes are TRBV29-1 and TRBJ2-7; 7 bases are shared with TRBD1. J lost 2 bases, V lost 6 bases, and 7 bases had no gene match. The CDR3 extends over 13 amino acids. Germline CDR1 reads SQVTM; CDR2 reads ANQGSEA. The CDR3 region is CSVAGTVTYEQYF. Here the CDR3 DNA reads TGCAGCGTAGCCGGGACAGTAACCTACGAGCAGTACTTC.

The V and J genes are TRBV29-1 and TRBJ1-1; no reliable D call. The V end lost 5 bases, the J end lost 1 base, and 11 bases lay between the germline ends. The CDR3 has 13 residues. Germline CDR1 reads SQVTM; CDR2 reads ANQGSEA. Written as DNA, the CDR3 is TGCAGCGTTAATCGTCGGCAGAACACTGAAGCTTTCTTT. This codes for CSVNRRQNTEAFF.

The gene calls are TRBV7-2 and TRBJ1-2; 10 bases map to TRBD1. The CDR3 length is 13 residues. V lost 3 bases to trimming and J lost 7 bases; unmatched junction nucleotides: 2. Germline V gives CDR1 SGHTA, CDR2 FQGNSA. The CDR3 protein is CASSFGDRGGYTF. The CDR3 nucleotides read TGTGCCAGCAGCTTCGGGGACAGGGGTGGCTACACCTTC. Using reference TRBV7-2 and TRBJ1-2 for the parts outside the CDR3, the full variable domain is GAGVSQSPSNKVTEKGKDVELRCDPISGHTALYWYRQSLGQGLEFLIYFQGNSAPDKSGLPSDRFSAERTGGSVSTLTIQRTQQEDSAVYLCASSFGDRGGYTFGSGTRLTVV.

This clone was detected only once. This sequence joins TRBV5-1 and TRBJ2-7, with D hard to call. The V end lost 0 bases, the J end lost 2 bases, and 6 bases lay between the germline ends. The CDR3 length is 13 residues. Germline CDR1 and CDR2: SGHRS and YFSETQ. The CDR3 coding sequence is TGCGCCAGCAGCTTGGGGGGTCCCTACGAGCAGTACTTC. Residues: CASSLGGPYEQYF. The full variable domain, in which reference TRBV5-1 and TRBJ2-7 provide the parts outside the CDR3, is KAGVTQTPRYLIKTRGQQVTLSCSPISGHRSVSWYQQTPGQGLQFLFEYFSETQRNKGNFPGRFSGRQFSNSRSEMNVSTLELGDSALYLCASSLGGPYEQYFGPGTRLTVT.

There are a few counts of this clone. The rearrangement uses TRBV29-1 and TRBJ2-1; 9 nucleotides align to TRBD2. In germline, CDR1 is SQVTM, CDR2 ANQGSEA. Trimming at V came to 2 bases and at J to 8 bases, leaving 10 bases not matched to a gene. This CDR3 has 15 residues. This chain's CDR3 is CSVEKRGRAEDEQFF. DNA of the CDR3: TGCAGCGTTGAAAAACGCGGGAGGGCCGAAGATGAGCAGTTCTTC.

Turning to this clone: Other DNA sequences of this sample code for an identical CDR3. This chain connects TRBV29-1 to TRBJ2-5, with D maybe TRBD1 (5 bases). CDR3 length: 12 amino acids. Germline V CDR1 and CDR2: SQVTM, ANQGSEA. V was shortened by 6 bases and J by 0 bases, with 8 bases between the two germline ends. CDR3 sequence: CSVRQYQETQYF. The CDR3 DNA follows: TGCAGCGTCCGACAGTACCAAGAGACCCAGTACTTC.

In its sample, this clone was seen a few times. The V call is TRBV25-1, the J call TRBJ2-2, with D hard to call. Trimming took off 6 bases at V and 1 base at J, with 12 bases between the two ends. Germline V gives CDR1 MGHDK, CDR2 SYGVNS. CDR3 length: 15 residues. The CDR3 region is CASSLGLGNTGELFF. The CDR3 DNA reads TGTGCCAGCAGCTTGGGCCTCGGGAACACCGGGGAGCTGTTTTTT.

CDR3 bases: TGTGCCTGGAGTGTGGAAGAAAATCAGCCCCAGCATTTT. This sequence encodes CAWSVEENQPQHF. The gene calls are TRBV30 and TRBJ1-5; no clear D. Trimming took off 0 bases at V and 4 bases at J, with 7 bases between the two ends. CDR3 length: 13 residues. The germline V gene encodes CDR1 GTSNPN and CDR2 SVGIG (reference sequence).

V and J are TRBV7-3 and TRBJ2-6; D is unresolved. V lost 5 bases to trimming and J lost 0 bases, with 14 bases between them. CDR1 and CDR2 from the germline V gene are SGHTA and FQGTGA. The CDR3 spans 17 residues. CDR3 nucleotide sequence: TGTGCCAGCAGCCTAAAGAATCCGAGCTCTGGGGCCAACGTCCTGACTTTC. It yields the protein CASSLKNPSSGANVLTF.

The chain joins TRBV7-9 to TRBJ2-1; TRBD2 agrees at 9 bases. The V gene's germline CDR1 is SEHNR and CDR2 FQNEAQ (reference sequence). The CDR3 contains 15 residues. Losses at the gene ends were 0 bases for V and 5 bases for J; bases not matched to a gene: 2. The CDR3 DNA sequence: TGTGCCAGCAGCTTAGCGGCTAGCGGGAACAATGAGCAGTTCTTC. Translation: CASSLAASGNNEQFF.

This clone has more than one count but fewer than ten. The CDR3 protein is CAIGLAGGHYEQYF. CDR3 coding DNA: TGTGCCATCGGACTAGCGGGAGGGCACTACGAGCAGTACTTC. The rearrangement uses TRBV10-3 and TRBJ2-7; 15 bases line up with TRBD2. Germline values: CDR1 ENHRY, CDR2 SYGVKD. This CDR3 has 14 amino acids. Germline trimming cut 8 bases from V and 3 bases from J; bases unmatched to any gene: 2.

The chain combines TRBV7-9 with TRBJ2-5, with 7 bases matching TRBD1. Germline V gene sequence: CDR1 SEHNR, CDR2 FQNEAQ (reference sequence). The V segment lost 5 bases and the J segment 7 bases; nucleotides outside the gene matches: 10. The CDR3 extends over 14 amino acids. CDR3 coding DNA: TGTGCCAGCAGCCCCGGGACAGATGCAAGGACCCAGTACTTC. It specifies CASSPGTDARTQYF. The full variable domain, with the rest looked up from reference TRBV7-9 and TRBJ2-5, is DTGVSQNPRHKITKRGQNVTFRCDPISEHNRLYWYRQTLGQGPEFLTYFQNEAQLEKSRLLSDRFSAERPKGSFSTLEIQRTEQGDSAMYLCASSPGTDARTQYFGPGTRLLVL.

The V and J genes are TRBV5-1 and TRBJ2-2; the D gene is possibly TRBD1 (5 bases). This CDR3 has 15 residues. Germline values: CDR1 SGHRS, CDR2 YFSETQ. Between the trimmed V and J ends, which lost 6 bases and 4 bases, there was a span of 16 bases. CDR3 amino acids: CASTPGRGSTGELFF. The CDR3 bases are TGCGCCAGCACTCCAGGAAGGGGTTCCACCGGGGAGCTGTTTTTT.

The CDR3 is CAWSASGANVLTF. CDR3 DNA sequence: TGTGCCTGGAGCGCCTCAGGGGCCAACGTCCTGACTTTC. The chain uses TRBV30 and TRBJ2-6, with D unclear. Per germline, CDR1 GTSNPN and CDR2 SVGIG (reference sequence). The V and J ends lost 3 bases and 4 bases respectively, with 7 bases between them. CDR3 length: 13 amino acids.

The chain has TRBV10-3 and TRBJ2-7, with TRBD2 matching 7 bases. Germline-derived CDR1 and CDR2 are ENHRY and SYGVKD. There are 14 residues in the CDR3. Trimming cost V 5 bases and J 0 bases; bases outside gene matches: 4. The CDR3 protein is CAISRGGSSYEQYF. As DNA, the CDR3 is TGTGCCATCAGTCGGGGCGGGAGCTCCTACGAGCAGTACTTC.

V gene TRBV30 combines with J gene TRBJ2-7; 8 bases align to TRBD2. Germline V CDR1 and CDR2: GTSNPN, SVGIG (reference sequence). V lost 2 bases, J lost 3 bases, and 6 bases stayed unmatched. The CDR3 has 14 amino acids. The chain's CDR3 is CAWSRLAGRYEQYF. In nucleotides, the CDR3 is TGTGCCTGGAGTAGGTTAGCGGGGCGCTACGAGCAGTACTTC.

This chain joins TRBV30 and TRBJ1-2; no clear D gene. The germline V gene encodes CDR1 GTSNPN and CDR2 SVGIG (reference sequence). This CDR3 has 15 residues. The germline V and J ends were trimmed by 2 bases and 6 bases, with 19 bases remaining between them. The CDR3 nucleotides read TGTGCCTGGAGTCGCTACTCTCTGCGGGGAGATGGCTACACCTTC. This gives the protein CAWSRYSLRGDGYTF.

The rearrangement uses TRBV6-5 and TRBJ2-7, with a possible D match to TRBD1 (6 bases). The CDR3 contains 12 residues. With 6 bases removed from V and 1 base from J, the gap between germline ends came to 7 bases. The germline gives CDR1 MNHEY, CDR2 SVGAGI. The CDR3 is CASRGQSYEQYF. In DNA form, the CDR3 reads TGTGCCAGCAGAGGACAGTCCTACGAGCAGTACTTC.

The gene calls are TRBV5-8 and TRBJ1-5; D is uncertain. Germline CDR1 reads SGHTS; CDR2 reads YDEGEE. Between the trimmed V and J ends, which lost 1 base and 7 bases, there was a span of 9 bases. This CDR3 has 13 amino acids. The CDR3: CASSLQLGQPQHF. In DNA, the CDR3 is TGTGCCAGCAGCTTGCAGCTCGGACAGCCCCAGCATTTT.

CDR3 amino acids: CASSLSLVGTEAFF. CDR3 in DNA: TGCGCCAGCAGCTTGAGTCTGGTGGGCACTGAAGCTTTCTTT. The chain joins TRBV5-1 to TRBJ1-1, with D uncertain. Trimming stripped 1 base from V and 4 bases from J, with 11 bases between. Germline V lookup: CDR1 SGHRS, CDR2 YFSETQ. CDR3 length: 14 residues.

This clone was picked up a small number of times. V and J are TRBV9 and TRBJ1-5; a weak D match, TRBD1 (5 bases). The germline CDR1 and CDR2 sequences are SGDLS and YYNGEE. This CDR3 has 15 residues. V lost 4 bases and J lost 6, with 17 bases in between. CDR3 sequence reads: CASSRDSGRTQPQHF. The CDR3 DNA follows: TGTGCCAGCAGCCGGGATTCGGGACGCACTCAGCCCCAGCATTTT.

The V gene is TRBV6-6, the J gene TRBJ1-1; TRBD1 is a possible D gene (5 bases). The CDR3 runs to 15 residues. Germline V CDR1 and CDR2: MNHNY, SVGAGI (reference sequence). V lost 2 bases, J lost 1 base, and 11 bases lay in between. DNA of the CDR3: TGTGCCAGCAGTTACGGCCGGGGGTCGAACACTGAAGCTTTCTTT. It codes for CASSYGRGSNTEAFF.

The chain joins TRBV25-1 to TRBJ2-7; a possible D gene is TRBD1 (6 bases). The germline V and J ends were trimmed by 4 bases and 3 bases, with 10 bases remaining between them. Germline CDR1 MGHDK, CDR2 SYGVNS. CDR3 size: 13 residues. The CDR3, as DNA: TGTGCCAGCAGTGCTACAGGGTTCTACGAGCAGTACTTC. Protein product: CASSATGFYEQYF.

This chain links TRBV10-3 with TRBJ2-1, with 8 bases that match TRBD2. The V segment lost 5 bases and the J segment 7 bases; nucleotides outside the gene matches: 13. This CDR3 has 16 residues. CDR1 ENHRY and CDR2 SYGVKD come from the germline V gene. CDR3 region: CAISPQAAGAKNEQFF. CDR3 nucleotide sequence: TGTGCCATCAGTCCCCAAGCAGCGGGGGCAAAAAATGAGCAGTTCTTC.